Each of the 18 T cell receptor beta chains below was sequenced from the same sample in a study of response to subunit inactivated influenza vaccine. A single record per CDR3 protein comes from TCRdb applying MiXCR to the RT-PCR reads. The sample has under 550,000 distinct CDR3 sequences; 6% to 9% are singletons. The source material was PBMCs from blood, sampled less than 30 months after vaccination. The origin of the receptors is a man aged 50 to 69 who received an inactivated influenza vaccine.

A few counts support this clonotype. The CDR3 bases are TGTGCCAGCAGCTTACTAGCGGGAGGAGGTGTTACCGGGGAGCTGTTTTTT. Translated, it gives CASSLLAGGGVTGELFF. The J gene is TRBJ2-2, the V gene TRBV7-2; TRBD2 matches 11 bases. After removal of 2 bases from V and 5 bases from J, the junction contained 7 bases not matched to a gene. The CDR3 has 17 amino acids. Germline V gives CDR1 SGHTA, CDR2 FQGNSA.

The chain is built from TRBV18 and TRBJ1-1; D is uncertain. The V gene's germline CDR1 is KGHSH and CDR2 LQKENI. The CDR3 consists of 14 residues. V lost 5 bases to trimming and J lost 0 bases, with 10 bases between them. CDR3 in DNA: TGTGCCAGCTCATCTCTTGCCCTGAACACTGAAGCTTTCTTT. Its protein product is CASSSLALNTEAFF.

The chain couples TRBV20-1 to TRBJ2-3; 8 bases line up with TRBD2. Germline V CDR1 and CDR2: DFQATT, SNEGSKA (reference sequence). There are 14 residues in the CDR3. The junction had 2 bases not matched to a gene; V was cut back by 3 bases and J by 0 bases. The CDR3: CSASGRASTDTQYF. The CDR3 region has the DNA TGCAGTGCTAGCGGGAGGGCCAGCACAGATACGCAGTATTTT.

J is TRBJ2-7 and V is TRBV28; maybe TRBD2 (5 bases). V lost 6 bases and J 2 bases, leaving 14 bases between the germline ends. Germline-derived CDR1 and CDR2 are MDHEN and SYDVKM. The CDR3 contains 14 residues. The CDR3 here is CASSRRGRAYEQYF. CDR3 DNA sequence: TGTGCCAGCAGCCGACGGGGTAGGGCCTACGAGCAGTACTTC.

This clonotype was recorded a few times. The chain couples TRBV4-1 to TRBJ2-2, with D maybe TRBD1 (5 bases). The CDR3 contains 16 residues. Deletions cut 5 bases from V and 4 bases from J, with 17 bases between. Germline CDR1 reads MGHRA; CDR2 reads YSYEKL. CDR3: CASSSRQNYFTGELFF. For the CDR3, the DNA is TGCGCCAGCAGCTCAAGACAGAACTACTTCACCGGGGAGCTGTTTTTT.

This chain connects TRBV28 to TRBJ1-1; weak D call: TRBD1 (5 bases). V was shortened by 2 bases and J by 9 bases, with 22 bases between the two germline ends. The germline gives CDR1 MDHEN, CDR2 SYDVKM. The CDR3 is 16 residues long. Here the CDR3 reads CASSLRRQRFLPQAFF. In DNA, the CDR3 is TGTGCCAGCAGTTTACGACGACAGCGGTTCTTACCCCAAGCTTTCTTT.

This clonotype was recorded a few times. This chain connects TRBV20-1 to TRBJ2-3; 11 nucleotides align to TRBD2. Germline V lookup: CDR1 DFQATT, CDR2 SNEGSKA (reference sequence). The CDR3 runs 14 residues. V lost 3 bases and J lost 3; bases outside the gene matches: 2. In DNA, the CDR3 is TGCAGTGCTAGGACTAGCGGGAAAACAGATACGCAGTATTTT. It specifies CSARTSGKTDTQYF.

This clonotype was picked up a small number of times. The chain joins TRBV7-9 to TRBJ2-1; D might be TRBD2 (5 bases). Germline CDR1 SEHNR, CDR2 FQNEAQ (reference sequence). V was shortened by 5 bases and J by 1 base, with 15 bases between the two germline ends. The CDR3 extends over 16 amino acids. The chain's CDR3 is CASSDRSGYSYNEQFF. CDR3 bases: TGTGCCAGCAGCGATCGCAGCGGTTATTCCTACAATGAGCAGTTCTTC.

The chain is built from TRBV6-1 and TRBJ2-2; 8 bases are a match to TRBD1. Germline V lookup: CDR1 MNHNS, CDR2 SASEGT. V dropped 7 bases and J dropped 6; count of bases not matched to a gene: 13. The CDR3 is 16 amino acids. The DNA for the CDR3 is TGTGCCAGCATTGGTAATGGACAGGGTAGCGCCGGGGAGCTGTTTTTT. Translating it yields CASIGNGQGSAGELFF.

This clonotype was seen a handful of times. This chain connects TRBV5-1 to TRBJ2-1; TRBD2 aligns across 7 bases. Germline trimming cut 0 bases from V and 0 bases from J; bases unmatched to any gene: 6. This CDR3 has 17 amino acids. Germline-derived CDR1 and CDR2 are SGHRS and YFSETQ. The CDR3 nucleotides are TGCGCCAGCAGCTTGGCCTTCGGGGGGAGCTCCTACAATGAGCAGTTCTTC. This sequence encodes CASSLAFGGSSYNEQFF.

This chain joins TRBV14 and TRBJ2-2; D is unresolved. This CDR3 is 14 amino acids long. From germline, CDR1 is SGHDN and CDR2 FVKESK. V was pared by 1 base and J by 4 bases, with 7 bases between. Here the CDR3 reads CASSQVGITGELFF. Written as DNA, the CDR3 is TGTGCCAGCAGCCAAGTGGGGATCACCGGGGAGCTGTTTTTT.

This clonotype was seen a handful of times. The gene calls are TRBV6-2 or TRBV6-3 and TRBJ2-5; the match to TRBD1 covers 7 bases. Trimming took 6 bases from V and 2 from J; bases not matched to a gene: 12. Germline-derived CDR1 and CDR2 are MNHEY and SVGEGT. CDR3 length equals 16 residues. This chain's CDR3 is CASRTDRSDSQETQYF. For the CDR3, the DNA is TGTGCCAGCAGGACGGACAGGTCGGATTCTCAAGAGACCCAGTACTTC.

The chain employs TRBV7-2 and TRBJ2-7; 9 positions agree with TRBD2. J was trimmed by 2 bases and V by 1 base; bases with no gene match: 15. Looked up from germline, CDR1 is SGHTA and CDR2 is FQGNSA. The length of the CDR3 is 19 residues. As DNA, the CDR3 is TGTGCCAGCAGCTTAGGGCTAGCGGGAAGGCCCTACGGCCCCTACGAGCAGTACTTC. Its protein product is CASSLGLAGRPYGPYEQYF.

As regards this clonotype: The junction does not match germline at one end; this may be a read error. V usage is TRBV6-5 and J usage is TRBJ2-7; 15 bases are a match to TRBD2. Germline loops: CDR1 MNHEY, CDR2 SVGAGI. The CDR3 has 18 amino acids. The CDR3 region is CASSMTPGLAGGSYEQHF. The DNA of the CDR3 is TGTGCCAGCAGTATGACTCCGGGACTAGCGGGAGGCTCCTACGAGCAGCACTTC.

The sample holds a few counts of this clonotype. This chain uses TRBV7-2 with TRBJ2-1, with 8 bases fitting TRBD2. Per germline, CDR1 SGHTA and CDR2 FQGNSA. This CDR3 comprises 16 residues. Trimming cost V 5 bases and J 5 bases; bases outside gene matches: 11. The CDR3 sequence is CASSSRRGEINNEQFF. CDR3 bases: TGTGCCAGCAGCAGCCGGCGGGGGGAAATCAACAATGAGCAGTTCTTC.

The CDR3 DNA reads TGCAGTGCTGGTAGCGGGAGGGCCGGAGATACGCAGTATTTT. Its translation: CSAGSGRAGDTQYF. J is TRBJ2-3 and V is TRBV20-1; 11 bases agree with TRBD2. The junction had 6 bases not matched to a gene; V was cut back by 5 bases and J by 5 bases. Germline V CDR1 and CDR2: DFQATT, SNEGSKA (reference sequence). The CDR3 covers 14 residues.

In DNA form, the CDR3 reads TGCAGCGCCCTAGCGGGAGAGGTAAACATTCAGTACTTC. Its translation is CSALAGEVNIQYF. The chain uses TRBV29-1 and TRBJ2-4; 10 bases are a match to TRBD2. V shed 7 bases and J 6 bases; nucleotides not matched to a gene: 6. The CDR3 has 13 residues. The V gene's germline CDR1 is SQVTM and CDR2 ANQGSEA.

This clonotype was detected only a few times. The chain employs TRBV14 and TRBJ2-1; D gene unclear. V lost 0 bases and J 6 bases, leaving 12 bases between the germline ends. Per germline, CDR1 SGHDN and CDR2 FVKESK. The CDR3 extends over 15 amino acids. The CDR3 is CASSQERQESNEQFF. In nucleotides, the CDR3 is TGTGCCAGCAGCCAAGAGAGGCAGGAAAGCAATGAGCAGTTCTTC. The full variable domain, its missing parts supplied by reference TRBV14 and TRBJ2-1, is EAGVTQFPSHSVIEKGQTVTLRCDPISGHDNLYWYRRVMGKEIKFLLHFVKESKQDESGMPNNRFLAERTGGTYSTLKVQPAELEDSGVYFCASSQERQESNEQFFGPGTRLTVL.